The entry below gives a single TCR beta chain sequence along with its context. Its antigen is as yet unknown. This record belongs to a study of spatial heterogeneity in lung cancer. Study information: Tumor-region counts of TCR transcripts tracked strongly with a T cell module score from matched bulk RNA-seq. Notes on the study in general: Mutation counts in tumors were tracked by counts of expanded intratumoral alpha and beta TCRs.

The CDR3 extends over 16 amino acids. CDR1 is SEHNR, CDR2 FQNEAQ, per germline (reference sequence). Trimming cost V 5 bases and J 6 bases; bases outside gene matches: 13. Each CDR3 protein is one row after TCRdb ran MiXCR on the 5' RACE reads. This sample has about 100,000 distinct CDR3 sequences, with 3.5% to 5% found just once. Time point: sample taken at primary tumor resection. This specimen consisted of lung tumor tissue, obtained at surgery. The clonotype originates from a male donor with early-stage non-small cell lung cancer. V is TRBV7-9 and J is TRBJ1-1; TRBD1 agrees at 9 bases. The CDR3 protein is CASSRDRVWNNPEAFF. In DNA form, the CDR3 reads TGTGCCAGCAGCCGGGACAGGGTGTGGAACAATCCTGAAGCTTTCTTT.